This TCR beta chain was identified during a study of beta chain features in type 1 diabetes. The CDR3 is 15 residues long. Germline CDR1 and CDR2: KGHSH and LQKENI. After removal of 6 bases from V and 1 base from J, the junction contained 6 bases not matched to a gene. The isolated RNA, all of it, was reverse transcribed, so expressed TCRB transcripts were what got sequenced. The assay was immunoSEQ multiplex PCR, and TCRdb's table has in-frame clones only and misses some. The data contain 300,000 or so clones, 7.5% to 9% of them singletons. This receptor was obtained from a woman younger than 35 in good health. The chain combines TRBV18 with TRBJ2-5; TRBD2 aligns across 9 bases. Sequencing was carried out using central memory CD4+ T cells from blood. CDR3 nucleotide sequence: TGTGCCAGCTCGCTACTAGCGGGCCCCCAAGAGACCCAGTACTTC. It specifies CASSLLAGPQETQYF. Drawing the rest from reference TRBV18 and TRBJ2-5, the complete variable domain is NAGVMQNPRHLVRRRGQEARLRCSPMKGHSHVYWYRQLPEEGLKFMVYLQKENIIDESGMPKERFSAEFPKEGPSILRIQQVVRGDSAAYFCASSLLAGPQETQYFGPGTRLLVL.